This record concerns one TCR beta chain sequence. These data come from a study of CD8 T cells in Susac syndrome. Treatment-naive patients with stable or active relapsing-remitting disease served as multiple sclerosis controls. CDR3 length: 13 residues. The junction had 2 bases not matched to a gene; V was cut back by 0 bases and J by 4 bases. CDR1 and CDR2 from the germline V gene are DFQATT and SNEGSKA (reference sequence). The authors reverse transcribed 0.5 to 1 ug RNA with random hexamers. The method of amplification for TCR beta CDR3 was immunoSEQ multiplex PCR, covering 54 Vbeta and 13 Jbeta. TCRdb itself ran the immunoSEQ multiplex PCR reads through MiXCR, one entry per CDR3 protein. The table records roughly 120,000 distinct CDR3 sequences, more than 85% of them present only once.

Sequenced input: CD8+ T cells from PBMCs. This chain links TRBV20-1 with TRBJ1-2; 7 bases map to TRBD1. The receptor's source is a human donor with multiple sclerosis. Written as DNA, the CDR3 is TGCAGTGCTAGAGATGCAGGGGGCTATGGCTACACCTTC. This gives the protein CSARDAGGYGYTF.